The 10 T cell receptor beta chains reported below all come from one sample, sequenced in a study of blood T cells in healthy people across ages. Combining a sample-barcoded 5' primer with a J-beta primer mix, a second PCR ran for 7 to 11 cycles. TCRdb ran MiXCR on the 5' RACE reads and lists one entry per CDR3 protein. This sample has fewer than 2,000,000 distinct CDR3 sequences; 30% to 35% occur once, and the top ten carry around 10%. The sequenced sample consisted of blood. The receptors were gathered from a woman in her 30s in good health.

This clonotype came up a few times. The rearrangement uses TRBV2 and TRBJ2-1; TRBD1 matches at 7 bases. CDR1 and CDR2 from the germline V gene are SNHLY and FYNNEI. This CDR3 is 16 amino acids long. The V segment lost 6 bases and the J segment 1 base; nucleotides outside the gene matches: 9. CDR3 coding DNA: TGTGCCAGCAGAAAACAGACAGGGACGTCCTACAATGAGCAGTTCTTC. Its protein is CASRKQTGTSYNEQFF.

The chain couples TRBV20-1 to TRBJ1-2; D is possibly TRBD1 (6 bases). V was trimmed by 1 base and J by 2 bases, leaving 8 bases between them. The CDR3 spans 13 residues. Germline V gives CDR1 DFQATT, CDR2 SNEGSKA (reference sequence). CDR3 region: CSARGTVNYGYTF. As DNA, the CDR3 is TGCAGTGCTAGAGGGACAGTAAACTATGGCTACACCTTC.

This clonotype occurred many times. The J gene is TRBJ2-5, the V gene TRBV4-1; 13 bases line up with TRBD2. J was trimmed by 3 bases and V by 3 bases; bases with no gene match: 4. CDR3 length: 16 residues. CDR1 is MGHRA and CDR2 is YSYEKL in the germline V gene. The DNA for the CDR3 is TGCGCCAGCAGCCACCCTGGGACTAGCGGGGAAGAGACCCAGTACTTC. Residues: CASSHPGTSGEETQYF.

The chain carries TRBV20-1 and TRBJ2-3, with 12 bases aligning to TRBD2. This CDR3 is 17 amino acids long. The germline CDR1 and CDR2 sequences are DFQATT and SNEGSKA (reference sequence). Losses at the gene ends were 2 bases for V and 4 bases for J; bases not matched to a gene: 10. CDR3: CSARFRLAGAGSDTQYF. CDR3 sequence (DNA): TGCAGTGCTAGATTCCGACTAGCGGGGGCCGGGTCAGATACGCAGTATTTT.

This chain links TRBV5-4 with TRBJ2-3, with D perhaps being TRBD1 or TRBD2 (6 bases each). Trimming removed 5 bases from V and 4 bases from J, with 23 bases in between. Germline lookup yields CDR1 SGHNT and CDR2 YYREEE (reference sequence). This CDR3 region has 17 residues. The CDR3: CASRGRDGGPFSDTQYF. The CDR3 nucleotides are TGTGCCAGCAGGGGACGAGATGGGGGGCCGTTCTCAGATACGCAGTATTTT.

This clonotype was observed a handful of times. V gene TRBV7-2 combines with J gene TRBJ2-1; tentative D call: TRBD2 (5 bases). V shed 7 bases and J shed 5 bases, with 15 bases lying between them. This CDR3 contains 14 residues. Germline V gene sequence: CDR1 SGHTA, CDR2 FQGNSA. This CDR3 reads CASKLGRANNEQFF. The CDR3 region has the DNA TGTGCCAGCAAACTAGGTCGGGCGAACAATGAGCAGTTCTTC.

This clonotype came up a few times. CDR3 sequence (DNA): TGCGCCAGCAGCTTGATGGGACAGACCTCTAATTCACCCCTCCACTTT. Protein product: CASSLMGQTSNSPLHF. V and J are TRBV5-1 and TRBJ1-6; 7 nucleotides agree with TRBD1. This CDR3 spans 16 amino acids. J lost 6 bases, V lost 1 base, and 7 bases had no gene match. Per the germline V gene, CDR1 is SGHRS and CDR2 is YFSETQ.

The table lists this clonotype with a count of one. The J gene is TRBJ2-1, the V gene TRBV20-1; D gene ambiguous. Germline V lookup: CDR1 DFQATT, CDR2 SNEGSKA (reference sequence). The CDR3 has 14 residues. V was trimmed by 6 bases and J by 9 bases, leaving 21 bases between them. Written as DNA, the CDR3 is TGCAGTGCAGACATCCCTCCGTTTGGTGCTGAGCAGTTCTTC. This translates into CSADIPPFGAEQFF.

This clonotype was counted a few times. The chain joins TRBV6-1 to TRBJ2-7; perhaps TRBD1 as D (6 bases). Germline CDR1 MNHNS, CDR2 SASEGT. Trimming took off 8 bases at V and 0 bases at J, with 8 bases between the two ends. CDR3 length: 12 amino acids. The CDR3 spells CASGQSSYEQYF. Here the CDR3 DNA reads TGTGCCAGCGGACAGAGCTCCTACGAGCAGTACTTC.

This clonotype was recorded a few times. The rearrangement links TRBV20-1 to TRBJ2-7; D ambiguous. Germline V gene lookup returns CDR1 DFQATT and CDR2 SNEGSKA (reference sequence). The CDR3 is made up of 13 amino acids. Trimming shortened V by 7 bases and J by 0 bases, and 13 bases separated the two germline ends. The DNA for the CDR3 is TGCAGTGTAAAGAAGGGTCACTCCTACGAGCAGTACTTC. Its translation is CSVKKGHSYEQYF.